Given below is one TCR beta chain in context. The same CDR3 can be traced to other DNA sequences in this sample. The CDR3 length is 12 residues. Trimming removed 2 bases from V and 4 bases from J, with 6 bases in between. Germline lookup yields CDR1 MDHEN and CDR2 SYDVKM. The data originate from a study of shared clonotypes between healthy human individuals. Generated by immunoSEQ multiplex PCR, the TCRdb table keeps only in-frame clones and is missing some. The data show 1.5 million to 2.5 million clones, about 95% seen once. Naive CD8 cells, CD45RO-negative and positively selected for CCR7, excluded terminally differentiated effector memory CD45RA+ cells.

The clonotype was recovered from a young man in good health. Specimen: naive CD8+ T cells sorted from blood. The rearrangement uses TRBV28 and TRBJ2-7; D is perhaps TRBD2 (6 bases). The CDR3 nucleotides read TGTGCCAGCAGTTTAGGGACTTACGAGCAGTACTTC. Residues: CASSLGTYEQYF.